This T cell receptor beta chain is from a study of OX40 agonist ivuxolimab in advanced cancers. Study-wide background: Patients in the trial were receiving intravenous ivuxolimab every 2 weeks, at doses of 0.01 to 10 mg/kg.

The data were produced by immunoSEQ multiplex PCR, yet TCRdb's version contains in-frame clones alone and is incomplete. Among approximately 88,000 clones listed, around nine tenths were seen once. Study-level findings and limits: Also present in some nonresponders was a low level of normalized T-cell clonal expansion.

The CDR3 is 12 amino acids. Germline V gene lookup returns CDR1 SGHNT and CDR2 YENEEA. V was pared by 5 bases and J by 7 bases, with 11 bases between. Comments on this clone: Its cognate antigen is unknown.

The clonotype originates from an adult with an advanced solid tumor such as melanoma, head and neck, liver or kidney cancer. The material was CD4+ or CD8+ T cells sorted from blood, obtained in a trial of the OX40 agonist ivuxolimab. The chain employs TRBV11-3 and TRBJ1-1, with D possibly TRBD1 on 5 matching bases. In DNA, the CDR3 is TGTGCCAGCAGCCCCGGGACGGGTGAAGCTTTCTTT. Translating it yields CASSPGTGEAFF.